Listed here are 2 T cell receptor beta chains from one sample, sequenced in a study of human T cells and chemical hapten exposure. From the RACE reads, TCRdb called clonotypes with MiXCR, one entry per CDR3 protein. This table holds some 400,000 distinct CDR3 sequences, 5% to 6.5% found once. Time point indicated: pre-sensitization, week 0. Treatment: therapeutic diphenylcyclopropenone sensitization with weekly scalp DPC. Sequences were derived from whole blood, sampled in connection with sensitization to the hapten diphenylcyclopropenone (DPC). Every receptor here comes from a woman aged 45-59 years with alopecia areata. Some clones in this sample may be carry-over from other donors' samples.

This clonotype turned up a few times. V gene TRBV27 combines with J gene TRBJ2-1; D call uncertain. This CDR3 is 13 amino acids long. Looked up from germline, CDR1 is MNHEY and CDR2 is SMNVEV (reference sequence). Trimming took 4 bases from V and 3 from J, leaving 7 bases between them. CDR3: CASSWSNYNEQFF. CDR3 bases: TGTGCCAGCAGTTGGTCCAACTACAATGAGCAGTTCTTC.

The V gene is TRBV11-2, the J gene TRBJ2-7; TRBD2 matches 12 bases. Trimming at V came to 0 bases and at J to 9 bases, leaving 6 bases not matched to a gene. The germline gives CDR1 SGHAT, CDR2 FQNNGV. This CDR3 is built from 15 residues. In nucleotides, the CDR3 is TGTGCCAGCAGCTTAGAGCCTAGCGGGAGGGCCTGGCAGTACTTC. This encodes CASSLEPSGRAWQYF.